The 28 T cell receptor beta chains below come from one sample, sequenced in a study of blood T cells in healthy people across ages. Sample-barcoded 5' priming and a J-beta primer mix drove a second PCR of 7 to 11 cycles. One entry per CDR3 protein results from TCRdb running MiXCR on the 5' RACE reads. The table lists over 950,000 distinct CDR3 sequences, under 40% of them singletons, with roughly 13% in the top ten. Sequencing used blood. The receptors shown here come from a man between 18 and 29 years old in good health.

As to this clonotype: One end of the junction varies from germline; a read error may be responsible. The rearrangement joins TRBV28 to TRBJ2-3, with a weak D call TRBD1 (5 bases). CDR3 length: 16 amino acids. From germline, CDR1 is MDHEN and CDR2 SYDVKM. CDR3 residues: CASTTPASPGKDAQYF. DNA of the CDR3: TGTGCCAGCACCACCCCCGCGAGTCCAGGGAAAGATGCGCAGTATTTT.

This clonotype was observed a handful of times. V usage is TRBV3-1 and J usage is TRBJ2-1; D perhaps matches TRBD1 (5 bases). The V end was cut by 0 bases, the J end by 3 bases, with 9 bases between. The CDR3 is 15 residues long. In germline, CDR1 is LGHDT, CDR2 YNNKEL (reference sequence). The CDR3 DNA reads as TGTGCCAGCAGCCAAGATGGGCAGGGCTACAATGAGCAGTTCTTC. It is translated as CASSQDGQGYNEQFF.

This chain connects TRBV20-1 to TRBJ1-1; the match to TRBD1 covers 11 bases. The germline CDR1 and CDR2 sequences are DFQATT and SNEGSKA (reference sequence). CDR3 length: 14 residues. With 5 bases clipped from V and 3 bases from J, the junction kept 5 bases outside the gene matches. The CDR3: CSAWDRGWYTEAFF. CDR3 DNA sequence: TGCAGTGCTTGGGACAGGGGGTGGTACACTGAAGCTTTCTTT.

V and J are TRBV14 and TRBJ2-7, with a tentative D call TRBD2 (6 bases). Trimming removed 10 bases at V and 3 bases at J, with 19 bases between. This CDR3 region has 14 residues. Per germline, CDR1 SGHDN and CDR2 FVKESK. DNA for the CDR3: TGTGCCAACAGTCACGGGGACTCGCTCTACGAGCAGTACTTC. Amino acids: CANSHGDSLYEQYF.

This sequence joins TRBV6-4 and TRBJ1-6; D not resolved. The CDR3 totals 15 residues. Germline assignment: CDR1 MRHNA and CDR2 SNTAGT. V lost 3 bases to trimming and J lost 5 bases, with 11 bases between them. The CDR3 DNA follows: TGTGCCAGCAGTGAAGACTCCAGAAATAATTCACCCCTCCACTTT. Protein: CASSEDSRNNSPLHF.

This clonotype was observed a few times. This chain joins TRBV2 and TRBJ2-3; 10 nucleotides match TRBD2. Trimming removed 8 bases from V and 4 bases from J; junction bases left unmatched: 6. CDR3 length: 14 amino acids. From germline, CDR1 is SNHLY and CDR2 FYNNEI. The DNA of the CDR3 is TGTGCCAGCCAAAGCGGGGGGGCTTCAGATACGCAGTATTTT. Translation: CASQSGGASDTQYF.

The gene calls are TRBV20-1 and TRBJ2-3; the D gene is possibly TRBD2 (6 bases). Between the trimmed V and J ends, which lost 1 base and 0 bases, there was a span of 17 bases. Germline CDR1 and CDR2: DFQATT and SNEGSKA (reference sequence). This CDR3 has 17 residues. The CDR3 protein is CSARGPRHSGSTDTQYF. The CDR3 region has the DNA TGCAGTGCTAGAGGACCACGCCATAGCGGTAGCACAGATACGCAGTATTTT.

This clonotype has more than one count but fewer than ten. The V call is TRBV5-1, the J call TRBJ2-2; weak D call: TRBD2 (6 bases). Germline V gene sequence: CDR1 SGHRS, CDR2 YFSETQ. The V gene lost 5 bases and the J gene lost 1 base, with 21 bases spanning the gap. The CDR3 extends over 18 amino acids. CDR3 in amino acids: CASRPLREGLRNTGELFF. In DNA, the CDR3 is TGCGCCAGCAGACCGCTAAGAGAAGGACTACGGAACACCGGGGAGCTGTTTTTT.

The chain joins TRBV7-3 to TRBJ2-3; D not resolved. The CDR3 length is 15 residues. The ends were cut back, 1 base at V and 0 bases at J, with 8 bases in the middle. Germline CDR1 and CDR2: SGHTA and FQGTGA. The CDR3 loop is CASSLNSMSTDTQYF. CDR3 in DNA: TGTGCCAGCAGCTTAAATTCCATGAGCACAGATACGCAGTATTTT.

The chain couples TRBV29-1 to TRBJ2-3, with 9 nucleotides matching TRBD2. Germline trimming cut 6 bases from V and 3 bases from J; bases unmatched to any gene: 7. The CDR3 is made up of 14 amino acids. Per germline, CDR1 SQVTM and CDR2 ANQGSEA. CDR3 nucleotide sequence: TGCAGCGTCTCCGCGGGGGGGCAGACAGATACGCAGTATTTT. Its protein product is CSVSAGGQTDTQYF.

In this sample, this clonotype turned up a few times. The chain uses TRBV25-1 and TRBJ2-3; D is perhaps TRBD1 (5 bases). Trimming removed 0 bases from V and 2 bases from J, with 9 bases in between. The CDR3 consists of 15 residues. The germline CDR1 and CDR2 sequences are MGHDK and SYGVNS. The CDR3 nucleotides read TGTGCCAGCAGTGAATATGTGGGGCACACAGATACGCAGTATTTT. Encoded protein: CASSEYVGHTDTQYF.

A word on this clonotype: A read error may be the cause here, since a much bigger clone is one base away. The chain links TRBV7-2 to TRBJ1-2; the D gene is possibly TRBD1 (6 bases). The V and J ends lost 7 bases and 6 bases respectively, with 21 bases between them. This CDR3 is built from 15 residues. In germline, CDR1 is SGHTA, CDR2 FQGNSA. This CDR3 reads CASTVGGGQDDGYTF. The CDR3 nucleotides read TGTGCCAGCACCGTAGGGGGGGGGCAGGATGATGGCTACACCTTC.

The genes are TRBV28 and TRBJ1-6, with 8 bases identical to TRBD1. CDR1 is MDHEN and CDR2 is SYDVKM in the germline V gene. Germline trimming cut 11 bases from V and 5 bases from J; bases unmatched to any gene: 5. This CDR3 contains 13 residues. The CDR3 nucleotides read TGTGCCGCTAGGACAGGGAATAATTCACCCCTCCACTTT. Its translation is CAARTGNNSPLHF. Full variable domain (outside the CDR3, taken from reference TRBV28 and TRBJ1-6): DVKVTQSSRYLVKRTGEKVFLECVQDMDHENMFWYRQDPGLGLRLIYFSYDVKMKEKGDIPEGYSVSREKKERFSLILESASTNQTSMYLCAARTGNNSPLHFGNGTRLTVT.

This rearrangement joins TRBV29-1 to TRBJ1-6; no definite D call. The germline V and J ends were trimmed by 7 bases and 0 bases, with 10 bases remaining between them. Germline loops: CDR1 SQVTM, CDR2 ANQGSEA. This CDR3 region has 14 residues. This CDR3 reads CSAQVSSYNSPLHF. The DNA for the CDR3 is TGCAGCGCCCAGGTCAGCTCCTATAATTCACCCCTCCACTTT.

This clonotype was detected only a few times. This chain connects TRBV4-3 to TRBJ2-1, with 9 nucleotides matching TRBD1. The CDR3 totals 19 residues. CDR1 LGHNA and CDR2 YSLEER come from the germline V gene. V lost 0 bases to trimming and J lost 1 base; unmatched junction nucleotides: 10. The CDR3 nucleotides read TGCGCCAGCAGCCAAGATTTCCGGGACAGGGAAACGTCCTACAATGAGCAGTTCTTC. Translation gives CASSQDFRDRETSYNEQFF.

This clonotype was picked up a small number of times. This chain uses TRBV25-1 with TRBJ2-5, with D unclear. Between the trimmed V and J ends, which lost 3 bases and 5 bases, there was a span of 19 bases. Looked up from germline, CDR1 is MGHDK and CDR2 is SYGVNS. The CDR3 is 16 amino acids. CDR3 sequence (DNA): TGTGCCAGCAGTGATCCAAGCCGCAGTCATGGGGAGACCCAGTACTTC. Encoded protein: CASSDPSRSHGETQYF.

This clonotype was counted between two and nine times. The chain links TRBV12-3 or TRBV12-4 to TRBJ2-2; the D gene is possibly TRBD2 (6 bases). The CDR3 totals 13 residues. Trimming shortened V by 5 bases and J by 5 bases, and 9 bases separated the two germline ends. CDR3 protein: CASSRSGTGELFF. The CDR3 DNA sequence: TGTGCCAGCAGTCGAAGCGGGACCGGGGAGCTGTTTTTT.

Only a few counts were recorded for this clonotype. The CDR3 DNA reads TGTGCCAGCACTATGGTTACGTACAATGAGCAGTTCTTC. Its translation is CASTMVTYNEQFF. J is TRBJ2-1 and V is TRBV6-1; D unclear. The germline V gene encodes CDR1 MNHNS and CDR2 SASEGT. CDR3 length: 13 residues. With 7 bases removed from V and 4 bases from J, the gap between germline ends came to 11 bases.

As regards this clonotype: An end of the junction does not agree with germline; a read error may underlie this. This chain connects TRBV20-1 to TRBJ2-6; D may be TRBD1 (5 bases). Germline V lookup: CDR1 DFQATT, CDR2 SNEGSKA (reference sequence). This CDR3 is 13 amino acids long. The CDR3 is CSAPVPGANVPTF. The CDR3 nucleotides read TGCAGTGCTCCAGTCCCTGGGGCCAACGTCCCGACTTTC.

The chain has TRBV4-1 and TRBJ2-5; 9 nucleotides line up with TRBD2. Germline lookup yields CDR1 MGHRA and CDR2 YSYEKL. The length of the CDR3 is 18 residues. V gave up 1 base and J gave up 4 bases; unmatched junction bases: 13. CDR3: CASSQGPAGGSHVETQYF. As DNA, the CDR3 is TGCGCCAGCAGCCAAGGCCCAGCGGGGGGTTCACATGTAGAGACCCAGTACTTC.

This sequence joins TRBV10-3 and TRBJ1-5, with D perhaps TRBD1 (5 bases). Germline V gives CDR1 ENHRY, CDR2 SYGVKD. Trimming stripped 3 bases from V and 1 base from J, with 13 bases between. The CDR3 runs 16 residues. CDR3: CAISDSGGMSNQPQHF. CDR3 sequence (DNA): TGTGCCATCAGTGATTCGGGGGGGATGAGCAATCAGCCCCAGCATTTT.

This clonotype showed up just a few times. The CDR3 protein is CASSFSSKPQFF. For the CDR3, the DNA is TGCGCCAGCAGCTTCTCGTCGAAACCTCAGTTCTTC. The chain has TRBV5-1 and TRBJ2-1; no firm D call. V shed 2 bases and J shed 13 bases, with 13 bases lying between them. Germline loops: CDR1 SGHRS, CDR2 YFSETQ. The CDR3 is made up of 12 amino acids.

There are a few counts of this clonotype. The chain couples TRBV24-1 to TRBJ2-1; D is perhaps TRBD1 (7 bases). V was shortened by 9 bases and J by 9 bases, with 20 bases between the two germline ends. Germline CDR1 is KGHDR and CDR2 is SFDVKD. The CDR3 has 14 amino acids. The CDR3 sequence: CATGDSGLLGEQFF. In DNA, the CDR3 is TGTGCCACCGGGGACAGCGGGTTGCTGGGTGAGCAGTTCTTC.

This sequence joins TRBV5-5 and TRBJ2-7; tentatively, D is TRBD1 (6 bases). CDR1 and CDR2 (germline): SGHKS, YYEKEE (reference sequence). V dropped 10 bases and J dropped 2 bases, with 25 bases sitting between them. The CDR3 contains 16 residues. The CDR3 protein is CASKPSLTGNAYEQYF. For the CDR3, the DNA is TGTGCCTCCAAGCCCTCCCTCACAGGGAATGCCTACGAGCAGTACTTC. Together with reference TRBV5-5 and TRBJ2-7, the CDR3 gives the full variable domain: DAGVTQSPTHLIKTRGQQVTLRCSPISGHKSVSWYQQVLGQGPQFIFQYYEKEERGRGNFPDRFSARQFPNYSSELNVNALLLGDSALYLCASKPSLTGNAYEQYFGPGTRLTVT.

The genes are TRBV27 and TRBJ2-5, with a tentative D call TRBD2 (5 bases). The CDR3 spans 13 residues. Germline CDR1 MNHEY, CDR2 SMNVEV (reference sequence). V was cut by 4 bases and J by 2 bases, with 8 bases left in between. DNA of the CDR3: TGTGCCAGCAGTTCCCCGGGGCAAGAGACCCAGTACTTC. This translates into CASSSPGQETQYF.

In nucleotides, the CDR3 is TGTGCCAGCAGTTTCCTGACAGGGTGGGATGAGCAGTTCTTC. It translates to CASSFLTGWDEQFF. V and J are TRBV27 and TRBJ2-1, with 7 bases matching TRBD1. The ends lost 3 bases at V and 8 bases at J; junction bases unmatched: 7. The length of the CDR3 is 14 residues. Germline assignment: CDR1 MNHEY and CDR2 SMNVEV (reference sequence).

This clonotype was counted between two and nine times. DNA for the CDR3: TGCGCCAGCAGCCAAGATCGAATGAGGGGCCATGAGCAGTTCTTC. Its protein is CASSQDRMRGHEQFF. J is TRBJ2-1 and V is TRBV4-1; D possibly uses TRBD1 or TRBD2 (5 bases each). There are 15 residues in the CDR3. Trimming shortened V by 0 bases and J by 8 bases, and 14 bases separated the two germline ends. Germline V gene data show CDR1 as MGHRA and CDR2 as YSYEKL.

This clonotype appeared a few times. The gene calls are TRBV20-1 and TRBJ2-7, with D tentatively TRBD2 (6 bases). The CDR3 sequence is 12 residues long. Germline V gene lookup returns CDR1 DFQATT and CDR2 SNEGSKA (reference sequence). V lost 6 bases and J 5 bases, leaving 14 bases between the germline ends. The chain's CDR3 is CSAEFGTHEQYF. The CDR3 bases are TGCAGTGCGGAATTCGGGACTCACGAGCAGTACTTC.